This T cell receptor beta chain was retrieved from a study of tumor-infiltrating lymphocytes in primary liver carcinoma. There are 15 residues in the CDR3. The germline V gene has CDR1 SGHAT and CDR2 FQNNGV. Details on this clonotype: Its ends do not fully match the called genes, so a read error is possible.

Starting from approximately 0.45 ug of total RNA, TCR beta cDNA was produced with a primer in the constant region. Construction of TCR beta libraries relied on three successive nested multiplex PCR rounds employing slightly modified ARM-PCR. PCR rounds one and two used TRBV1-TRBV30 forward primers with a C-beta reverse primer for around 11 cycles each. TCRdb reprocessed the multiplex PCR reads via MiXCR and lists one record per CDR3 protein. Here the sample spans about 110,000 distinct CDR3 sequences, 50% to 65% being singletons. The source material, 20-30 mg of unsorted bulk tissue, was used to co-extract RNA and DNA. Among the patients, all had chronic HBV infection and none had been treated.

The chain combines TRBV11-2 with TRBJ2-3, with D perhaps TRBD2 (6 bases). This sequence originates from a woman aged 60 to 75 with primary liver carcinoma and hepatitis B virus infection. Source material: liver tumor tissue from sampling region 1. Subset in this sample: tumor region T1, superior pole. CDR3 sequence (DNA): TGTGCCAGCATTAGAATGTCTACTAGCACAGATATGCAGTATTTT. Encoded protein: CASIRMSTSTDMQYF.